Below, 6 T cell receptor beta chains from the same sample are listed, as sequenced in a study of cytomegalovirus exposure and HLA in healthy donors. This PCR relied on a set of 60 Vbeta primers and 13 Jbeta primers. The assay was immunoSEQ multiplex PCR, and TCRdb's table has in-frame clones only and misses some. The table includes some 60,000 clones, 85% detected once. The sample consisted of PBMCs. These receptor sequences come from a female donor in good health and CMV-seronegative.

The chain links TRBV9 to TRBJ1-1, with D possibly matching TRBD1 (5 bases). CDR1 is SGDLS and CDR2 is YYNGEE in the germline V gene. V lost 1 base, J lost 1 base, and 8 bases lay in between. This CDR3 region has 14 residues. The CDR3 protein is CASSVQGTNTEAFF. DNA for the CDR3: TGTGCCAGCAGCGTACAGGGTACGAACACTGAAGCTTTCTTT.

The chain has TRBV18 and TRBJ2-7; D is perhaps TRBD2 (5 bases). The ends were cut back, 3 bases at V and 3 bases at J, with 12 bases in the middle. The germline V gene encodes CDR1 KGHSH and CDR2 LQKENI. CDR3 length equals 14 residues. DNA for the CDR3: TGTGCCAGCTCACCTCTCGACGGGGACTACGAGCAGTACTTC. It translates to CASSPLDGDYEQYF.

This rearrangement joins TRBV5-8 to TRBJ2-5, with TRBD1 identical over 9 bases. V lost 4 bases and J lost 5; bases outside the gene matches: 3. The germline V gene has CDR1 SGHTS and CDR2 YDEGEE. The CDR3 is 13 residues long. CDR3 nucleotide sequence: TGTGCCAGCAGCCGGGACAGGGATGAGACCCAGTACTTC. The encoded protein is CASSRDRDETQYF.

CDR3 sequence reads: CASSEPAGGPYGYTF. The CDR3 nucleotides read TGTGCCAGCAGCGAACCGGCAGGGGGCCCCTATGGCTACACCTTC. The chain has TRBV11-2 and TRBJ1-2, with 8 positions matching TRBD1. J lost 4 bases, V lost 5 bases, and 9 bases had no gene match. Germline CDR1 reads SGHAT; CDR2 reads FQNNGV. This CDR3 is built from 15 residues.

The gene calls are TRBV5-4 and TRBJ1-1, with D possibly matching TRBD1 (5 bases). The CDR3 extends over 13 amino acids. Per germline, CDR1 SGHNT and CDR2 YYREEE (reference sequence). Trimming removed 2 bases at V and 6 bases at J, with 11 bases between. CDR3 in DNA: TGTGCCAGCAGCTTACAACAGGAGTCTGAAGCTTTCTTT. Translated: CASSLQQESEAFF.

This clone has just one count. The chain uses TRBV5-1 and TRBJ2-3, with 12 bases matching TRBD1. Germline V gives CDR1 SGHRS, CDR2 YFSETQ. This CDR3 has 16 residues. V shed 0 bases, J shed 7 bases, and the junction held 6 bases outside the gene matches. CDR3 loop: CASSLGDRGRVNTQYF. CDR3 DNA: TGCGCCAGCAGCTTGGGGGACAGGGGGCGCGTGAATACGCAGTATTTT.